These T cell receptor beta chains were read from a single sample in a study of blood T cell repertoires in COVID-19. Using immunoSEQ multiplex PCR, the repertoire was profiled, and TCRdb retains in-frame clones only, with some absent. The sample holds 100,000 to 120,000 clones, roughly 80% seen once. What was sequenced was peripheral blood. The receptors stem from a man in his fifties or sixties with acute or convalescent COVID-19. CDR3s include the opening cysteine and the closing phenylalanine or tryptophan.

CASSRTTLRTGVSNEQFF TRBV3-1/TRBV3-2
CASSTGQIGEKLFF TRBV19
CASSFRGRGDNEQFF TRBV28
CASSVEQGNYGYTF TRBV9
CVVQGLGYGYTF TRBV29-1
CASSLPSGESTEAFF TRBV5-4
CASTSAPLAGAEQFF TRBV3-1/TRBV3-2
CASSYLDRILQPQHF TRBV6-5
CASSLGAGNTEAFF TRBV11-2
CASSPPNRAMNTEAFF TRBV19
CASSSGDRYQETQYF TRBV5-4
CASGVGWAQETQYF TRBV12-5
CASVRGDGDTQYF TRBV6-5
CASSLYSRRPDEQYF TRBV11-1
CASSLYPGGGEWEQFF TRBV5-1
CASSQERVGNQPQHF TRBV4-1
CASSEGRNTEAFF TRBV2
CASSRVDSNYGYTF TRBV5-6
CASRVGRAGNEKLFF TRBV6-5
CASSRPGYGYTF TRBV3-1/TRBV3-2
CAISEGGGVNTEAFF TRBV10-3
CASSFGQGVHEQYF TRBV28
CASSPGGGVKNTEAFF TRBV5-4